Below are 15 T cell receptor beta chains sequenced from a single sample in a study of T cells in Graves' hyperthyroidism and ophthalmopathy. Amplification of TCR beta CDR3 regions was performed using RNA transcripts as template. HTBI primers drove first-round RT-PCR of the TCR CDR3. Using its own MiXCR run on the multiplex PCR reads, TCRdb lists one record per CDR3 protein. The sample contains approximately 370,000 distinct CDR3 sequences, about 15% of which appear only once. Sample: blood. The source is a woman aged 25 to 39 with Graves' hyperthyroidism that later progressed to Graves' ophthalmopathy.

This clonotype has just a few counts. This chain uses TRBV6-2 or TRBV6-3 with TRBJ1-2; unclear D gene. CDR1 MNHEY and CDR2 SVGEGT come from the germline V gene. There are 15 residues in the CDR3. V lost 4 bases and J lost 0, with 12 bases in between. CDR3 amino acids: CASSSLPASNYGYTF. DNA of the CDR3: TGTGCCAGCAGTTCCCTACCGGCCTCTAACTATGGCTACACCTTC.

This clonotype has at least ten counts. The rearrangement joins TRBV2 to TRBJ2-1, with unresolved D. The CDR3 has 14 residues. CDR1 is SNHLY, CDR2 FYNNEI, per germline. Trimming left V 6 bases short and J 6 bases short, with 15 bases between. The CDR3 loop is CASSAPIGVNEQFF. For the CDR3, the DNA is TGTGCCAGCAGCGCACCCATTGGCGTCAATGAGCAGTTCTTC.

As for this clonotype: A much larger clone differs from this one at a single base, so this may be a read error. V and J are TRBV28 and TRBJ2-1; D not certain. This CDR3 is 13 amino acids long. V dropped 4 bases and J dropped 5 bases, with 9 bases sitting between them. CDR1 is MDHEN and CDR2 is SYDVKM in the germline V gene. The CDR3 here is CASSSAQDNEQFF. The DNA of the CDR3 is TGTGCCAGCAGTTCCGCGCAGGACAATGAGCAGTTCTTC.

V gene TRBV9 combines with J gene TRBJ2-5; 11 nucleotides agree with TRBD2. The CDR3 consists of 16 residues. CDR1 is SGDLS and CDR2 is YYNGEE in the germline V gene. V shed 0 bases and J 5 bases; nucleotides not matched to a gene: 6. The DNA for the CDR3 is TGTGCCAGCAGCGTAGCGGGGGCTAGCGGGAGGGAGACCCAGTACTTC. Translation gives CASSVAGASGRETQYF.

This clonotype was counted a few times. This sequence may be a read error, since a much larger clone differs from it by one base. V gene TRBV30 combines with J gene TRBJ2-1; 10 nucleotides agree with TRBD2. The J call may be wrong; the DNA end is better matched by TRBJ2-7. CDR1 is GTSNPN and CDR2 is SVGIG in the germline V gene (reference sequence). The CDR3 runs to 13 residues. Here the CDR3 reads CAWIAGGDNEQYF. CDR3 nucleotides: TGTGCCTGGATAGCGGGAGGCGACAATGAGCAGTACTTC.

This rearrangement joins TRBV19 to TRBJ2-2; D unclear. Germline V gene data show CDR1 as LNHDA and CDR2 as SQIVND (reference sequence). This CDR3 contains 16 residues. The V and J ends lost 3 bases and 5 bases respectively, with 16 bases between them. The CDR3 nucleotides are TGTGCCAGTAGTATTGGTGGGCCACCATCAACCGGGGAGCTGTTTTTT. This translates into CASSIGGPPSTGELFF.

The table lists this clonotype with a few counts. The J gene is TRBJ2-5, the V gene TRBV30, with no clear D. CDR1 is GTSNPN, CDR2 SVGIG, per germline (reference sequence). This CDR3 comprises 11 residues. V was trimmed by 2 bases and J by 5 bases, leaving 6 bases between them. The CDR3: CAWSIKETQYF. In DNA form, the CDR3 reads TGTGCCTGGAGTATCAAGGAGACCCAGTACTTC.

This clonotype has at least ten counts. The chain uses TRBV2 and TRBJ1-1, with D unresolved. CDR3 length: 10 residues. V shed 6 bases and J shed 11 bases, with 10 bases lying between them. Germline V CDR1 and CDR2: SNHLY, FYNNEI. CDR3 protein: CASRTLGAFF. In DNA form, the CDR3 reads TGTGCCAGCAGGACTCTAGGGGCTTTCTTT.

In the case of this clonotype: Just one base apart from a much larger clone, this may be a read error. V gene TRBV2 combines with J gene TRBJ2-5; the D is unclear. Germline V gene lookup returns CDR1 SNHLY and CDR2 FYNNEI. The CDR3 consists of 13 residues. The CDR3, as DNA: TGTTCCAGCAGTGCACGGACCCAAGAGACCCAGTACTTC. This gives the protein CSSSARTQETQYF.

The chain has TRBV11-3 and TRBJ2-1; no definite D call. This CDR3 is built from 12 residues. Germline V gives CDR1 SGHNT, CDR2 YENEEA. V was shortened by 9 bases and J by 8 bases, with 14 bases between the two germline ends. CDR3 sequence: CASSTDWDEQFF. As DNA, the CDR3 is TGTGCCAGTAGTACCGACTGGGATGAGCAGTTCTTC.

The V gene is TRBV20-1, the J gene TRBJ1-2; TRBD1 is a possible D gene (6 bases). The CDR3 sequence is 14 residues long. The germline V gene encodes CDR1 DFQATT and CDR2 SNEGSKA (reference sequence). V lost 5 bases and J lost 4, with 17 bases in between. The CDR3 bases are TGCAGTGCTGGAATCCCTCGGGACACCTATGGCTACACCTTC. Translating it yields CSAGIPRDTYGYTF.

This clonotype was found many times. The chain employs TRBV5-1 and TRBJ2-1; possibly TRBD1 or TRBD2 for D (5 bases each). The germline V gene has CDR1 SGHRS and CDR2 YFSETQ. The CDR3 totals 20 residues. Between the trimmed V and J ends, which lost 0 bases and 4 bases, there was a span of 26 bases. The CDR3 is CASSLEGASGRVGRYNEQFF. For the CDR3, the DNA is TGCGCCAGCAGCTTGGAAGGGGCTTCGGGAAGAGTGGGAAGGTACAATGAGCAGTTCTTC.

This clonotype has a count of ten or more. CDR3 region: CASSLPRKFSNTGELFF. Here the CDR3 DNA reads TGTGCCAGCAGCTTACCCCGCAAGTTCTCGAACACCGGGGAGCTGTTTTTT. The chain links TRBV11-2 to TRBJ2-2, with D hard to call. Trimming left V 2 bases short and J 0 bases short, with 13 bases between. The CDR3 has 17 amino acids. Looked up from germline, CDR1 is SGHAT and CDR2 is FQNNGV. Full variable domain (rest looked up from reference TRBV11-2 and TRBJ2-2): EAGVAQSPRYKIIEKRQSVAFWCNPISGHATLYWYQQILGQGPKLLIQFQNNGVVDDSQLPKDRFSAERLKGVDSTLKIQPAKLEDSAVYLCASSLPRKFSNTGELFFGEGSRLTVL.

This chain uses TRBV4-1 with TRBJ1-1; D is undetermined. The V gene lost 1 base and the J gene lost 5 bases, with 14 bases spanning the gap. From germline, CDR1 is MGHRA and CDR2 YSYEKL. The CDR3 consists of 15 residues. The CDR3 spells CASSQVYTLRTEAFF. The CDR3 coding sequence is TGCGCCAGCAGCCAAGTATACACCCTGAGGACTGAAGCTTTCTTT.

V gene TRBV6-5 combines with J gene TRBJ2-5, with TRBD1 matching 9 bases. CDR3 size: 14 residues. V shed 0 bases, J shed 7 bases, and the junction held 3 bases outside the gene matches. CDR1 is MNHEY and CDR2 is SVGAGI in the germline V gene. The CDR3 coding sequence is TGTGCCAGCAGTTACTCGGGACAGGGTACGACCCAGTACTTC. This encodes CASSYSGQGTTQYF.